The source of this T cell receptor beta chain is a study of shared clonotypes between healthy human individuals. The naive CD8 subset, CD45RO-negative cells positively selected for CCR7, excluded terminally differentiated effector memory CD45RA+ cells. The repertoire was sequenced with immunoSEQ multiplex PCR; TCRdb's copy has only in-frame clones and lacks some. The profile covers millions of clones, with over 85% appearing a single time and roughly 1.1% taken by the ten largest. Details on this clone: Its antigen remains unidentified. The sample carries other DNA sequences with the same CDR3.

The germline V gene encodes CDR1 MGHRA and CDR2 YSYEKL. Trimming took off 3 bases at V and 4 bases at J, with 10 bases between the two ends. The CDR3 sequence is 13 residues long. Whole-study results and caveats: When compared with the clonotypes that were shared by all four sorted-subset donors, the non-shared clonotypes turned out to have lower generation probabilities.

Sequencing was carried out using naive CD8+ T cells sorted from blood. The sequence was obtained from a man between 18 and 35 years old in good health. The chain links TRBV4-1 to TRBJ2-7; no clear D gene. The CDR3 sequence is CASSQGEAYEQYF. The CDR3 region has the DNA TGCGCCAGCAGCCAGGGTGAGGCTTACGAGCAGTACTTC.